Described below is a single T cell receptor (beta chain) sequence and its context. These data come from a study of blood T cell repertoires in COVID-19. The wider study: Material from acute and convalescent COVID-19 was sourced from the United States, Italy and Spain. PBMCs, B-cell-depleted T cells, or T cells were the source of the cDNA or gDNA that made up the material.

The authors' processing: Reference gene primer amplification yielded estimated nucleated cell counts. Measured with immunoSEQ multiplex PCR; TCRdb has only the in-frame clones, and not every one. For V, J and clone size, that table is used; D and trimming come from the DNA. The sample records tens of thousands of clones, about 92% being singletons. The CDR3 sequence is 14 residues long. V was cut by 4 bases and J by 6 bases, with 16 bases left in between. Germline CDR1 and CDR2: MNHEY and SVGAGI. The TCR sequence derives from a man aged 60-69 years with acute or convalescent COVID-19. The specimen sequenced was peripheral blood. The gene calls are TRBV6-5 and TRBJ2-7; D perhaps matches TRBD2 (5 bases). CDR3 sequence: CASSLIPGLGEQYF. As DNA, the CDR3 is TGTGCCAGCAGTTTGATTCCGGGGTTGGGCGAGCAGTACTTC.